Below are 32 T cell receptor beta chains sequenced from a single sample in a study of CD8 T cells in Susac syndrome. After extraction with the RNeasy kit, roughly 0.5 to 1 ug of the RNA was reverse transcribed using random hexamers. TCRdb reprocessed the immunoSEQ multiplex PCR reads with MiXCR, giving one entry per CDR3 protein. The profile covers approximately 160,000 distinct CDR3 sequences, with about 96% appearing a single time and 0.095% to 0.15% taken by the ten largest. Sequences were obtained from CD4+ T cells from PBMCs. Receptors were obtained from a human donor with Susac syndrome.

V is TRBV2 and J is TRBJ1-6; D unclear. Germline values: CDR1 SNHLY, CDR2 FYNNEI. Deletions cut 2 bases from V and 10 bases from J, with 12 bases between. The CDR3 is made up of 14 amino acids. The CDR3 DNA follows: TGTGCCAGCAGTGAATTGAGAGGGAACTCACCCCTCCACTTT. It encodes CASSELRGNSPLHF.

This clonotype was recorded a few times. The V and J genes are TRBV7-9 and TRBJ2-7, with D tentatively TRBD2 (6 bases). CDR3 size: 14 residues. Germline V lookup: CDR1 SEHNR, CDR2 FQNEAQ (reference sequence). V shed 3 bases and J shed 2 bases, with 11 bases lying between them. CDR3 in amino acids: CASSLGSGTYEQYF. CDR3 in DNA: TGTGCCAGCAGCTTGGGTAGCGGCACCTACGAGCAGTACTTC.

The J gene is TRBJ1-1, the V gene TRBV29-1; 10 bases fit TRBD1. After removal of 6 bases from V and 11 bases from J, the junction contained 3 bases not matched to a gene. Germline CDR1 reads SQVTM; CDR2 reads ANQGSEA. The CDR3 totals 10 residues. CDR3 in DNA: TGCAGCGTCGGACAGGGGGAGGCTTTCTTT. Encoded protein: CSVGQGEAFF.

The chain joins TRBV6-1 to TRBJ2-7; TRBD2 matches at 7 bases. Trimming took 1 base from V and 7 from J; bases not matched to a gene: 13. This CDR3 is 16 amino acids long. Germline CDR1 is MNHNS and CDR2 is SASEGT. The CDR3 nucleotides read TGTGCCAGCAGTGAAGGCGAGCGGGGCCTGCGCGTAGAGCAGTACGTC. It translates to CASSEGERGLRVEQYV.

This clonotype has just one count. The V and J genes are TRBV24-1 and TRBJ2-5; no firm D call. CDR1 is KGHDR, CDR2 SFDVKD, per germline. CDR3 length: 12 amino acids. The V end was cut by 1 base, the J end by 3 bases, with 2 bases between. The CDR3 coding sequence is TGTGCCACCAGTGATTTTAAAGAGACCCAGTACTTC. This translates into CATSDFKETQYF.

The J gene is TRBJ2-1, the V gene TRBV5-6; TRBD1 might be the D (5 bases). Germline assignment: CDR1 SGHDT and CDR2 YYEEEE. The CDR3 loop spans 15 amino acids. Trimming left V 0 bases short and J 5 bases short, with 12 bases between. CDR3 sequence (DNA): TGTGCCAGCAGCTTGGCGCAGGGTTCCCACAATGAGCAGTTCTTC. It encodes CASSLAQGSHNEQFF.

This rearrangement joins TRBV29-1 to TRBJ1-5, with 10 bases aligning to TRBD1. The CDR3 extends over 14 amino acids. V trimming: 6 bases; J trimming: 4 bases; junction bases outside the gene matches: 6. Germline-derived CDR1 and CDR2 are SQVTM and ANQGSEA. The CDR3 nucleotides are TGCAGCGTCATCGGACAGGGGGAAAATCAGCCCCAGCATTTT. Its translation: CSVIGQGENQPQHF.

The chain combines TRBV29-1 with TRBJ2-2, with 9 positions matching TRBD1. The CDR3 extends over 15 amino acids. Germline V lookup: CDR1 SQVTM, CDR2 ANQGSEA. Trimming at V came to 7 bases and at J to 1 base, leaving 7 bases not matched to a gene. This chain's CDR3 is CSGRGGQGNTGELFF. For the CDR3, the DNA is TGCAGCGGGCGTGGGGGACAGGGGAACACCGGGGAGCTGTTTTTT.

The genes are TRBV9 and TRBJ1-1, with D uncertain. V lost 6 bases, J lost 1 base, and 10 bases lay in between. Germline V gene sequence: CDR1 SGDLS, CDR2 YYNGEE. This CDR3 region has 13 residues. The CDR3 coding sequence is TGTGCCAGCACCGGGGTGGGGAACACTGAAGCTTTCTTT. It specifies CASTGVGNTEAFF.

This chain joins TRBV15 and TRBJ1-4, with D maybe TRBD1 (6 bases). Per the germline V gene, CDR1 is LNHNV and CDR2 is YYDKDF (reference sequence). Trimming shortened V by 5 bases and J by 5 bases, and 15 bases separated the two germline ends. CDR3 length: 15 residues. The CDR3 DNA reads TGTGCCACCAGCCTTCCCGGGACACTCAATGAAAAACTGTTTTTT. This codes for CATSLPGTLNEKLFF.

The rearrangement joins TRBV20-1 to TRBJ2-7; TRBD2 matches 9 bases. This CDR3 contains 13 residues. J gave up 2 bases and V 3 bases, and 2 bases lay outside the gene matches. Germline V gene data show CDR1 as DFQATT and CDR2 as SNEGSKA (reference sequence). CDR3 region: CSARLAGAYEQYF. The CDR3 DNA sequence: TGCAGTGCTAGGTTAGCGGGAGCCTACGAGCAGTACTTC.

This sequence joins TRBV15 and TRBJ2-1, with D unresolved. The CDR3 extends over 14 amino acids. Germline loops: CDR1 LNHNV, CDR2 YYDKDF (reference sequence). V was trimmed by 5 bases and J by 6 bases, leaving 14 bases between them. The CDR3 here is CATSRIRSSNEQFF. The CDR3 nucleotides read TGTGCCACCAGCCGAATACGCTCAAGCAATGAGCAGTTCTTC.

The chain links TRBV11-1 to TRBJ1-1, with TRBD1 as a possible D gene (5 bases). Germline CDR1 is SGHAT and CDR2 is FQDESV (reference sequence). V lost 5 bases and J lost 6, with 10 bases in between. CDR3 length: 12 residues. CDR3 DNA: TGTGCCAGCAGCAGGGACGGCGCTGAAGCTTTCTTT. Translated: CASSRDGAEAFF.

The chain employs TRBV7-2 and TRBJ2-3; D gene uncertain. This CDR3 region has 15 residues. V was shortened by 5 bases and J by 4 bases, with 16 bases between the two germline ends. CDR1 is SGHTA and CDR2 is FQGNSA in the germline V gene. For the CDR3, the DNA is TGTGCCAGCAGCCCGAACCGCCAGAGTGCAGATACGCAGTATTTT. Protein: CASSPNRQSADTQYF.

V usage is TRBV6-2 or TRBV6-3 and J usage is TRBJ2-1, with 12 positions matching TRBD2. The germline V gene has CDR1 MNHEY and CDR2 SVGEGT. Losses at the gene ends were 2 bases for V and 7 bases for J; bases not matched to a gene: 6. This CDR3 contains 16 residues. CDR3 protein: CASSYNLAGGPNEQFF. CDR3 bases: TGTGCCAGCAGTTACAACCTAGCGGGAGGGCCGAATGAGCAGTTCTTC.

About this clonotype itself: One end of the junction is discordant with germline, which a read error may explain. V and J are TRBV7-7 and TRBJ2-5; tentatively, D is TRBD1 or TRBD2 (6 bases each). CDR3 length equals 14 residues. Per the germline V gene, CDR1 is SSHAT and CDR2 is FNYEAQ (reference sequence). CDR3 amino acids: CASSLGGGVETQYF. The DNA of the CDR3 is TGTGCTAGCAGCTTAGGAGGGGGTGTCGAGACCCAGTACTTC.

The V and J genes are TRBV7-8 and TRBJ2-5; D gene unclear. Germline V gene data show CDR1 as SGHVS and CDR2 as FQNEAQ. CDR3 length equals 15 residues. V lost 2 bases and J lost 0, with 10 bases in between. The CDR3 DNA reads as TGTGCCAGCAGCTTATTTTGGGGAAACCAAGAGACCCAGTACTTC. This codes for CASSLFWGNQETQYF.

J is TRBJ2-5 and V is TRBV27; weak D call: TRBD1 (5 bases). This CDR3 has 13 residues. Germline lookup yields CDR1 MNHEY and CDR2 SMNVEV (reference sequence). V was cut by 0 bases and J by 4 bases, with 6 bases left in between. The CDR3 region has the DNA TGTGCCAGCAGTTTATCTGGGGCAGAGACCCAGTACTTC. Encoded protein: CASSLSGAETQYF.

The chain is built from TRBV20-1 and TRBJ2-1, with TRBD2 identical over 8 bases. This CDR3 is built from 14 residues. The J segment lost 4 bases and the V segment lost 5 bases, leaving 7 bases of the junction unmatched. CDR1 and CDR2 (germline): DFQATT, SNEGSKA (reference sequence). Here the CDR3 DNA reads TGCAGTGCTCGGACTAGCCCGGTTTACAATGAGCAGTTCTTC. Residues: CSARTSPVYNEQFF.

The rearrangement links TRBV7-9 to TRBJ1-1, with D uncertain. The CDR3 spans 15 residues. V lost 8 bases and J lost 3, with 19 bases in between. The germline V gene has CDR1 SEHNR and CDR2 FQNEAQ (reference sequence). Here the CDR3 DNA reads TGTGCCAGCGGGGAACCGGGTCCTCAATACACTGAAGCTTTCTTT. It codes for CASGEPGPQYTEAFF.

The V gene is TRBV19, the J gene TRBJ2-1; TRBD2 agrees at 8 bases. This CDR3 contains 16 residues. Germline CDR1 and CDR2: LNHDA and SQIVND (reference sequence). J was trimmed by 0 bases and V by 4 bases; bases with no gene match: 5. The CDR3 DNA reads as TGTGCCAGTAGTAAAAGCGGGAGTTACTCCTACAATGAGCAGTTCTTC. It yields the protein CASSKSGSYSYNEQFF.

This clonotype was detected once. The genes are TRBV6-5 and TRBJ1-1; TRBD1 matches at 8 bases. CDR1 is MNHEY, CDR2 SVGAGI, per germline. Unmatched junction bases numbered 4, after V lost 2 bases and J lost 11 bases. CDR3 length: 12 amino acids. The CDR3 loop is CASSYGGDRAFF. CDR3 nucleotides: TGTGCCAGCAGTTACGGGGGGGACAGGGCTTTCTTT.

CDR3 DNA: TGCAGTGCTAGACCCCGGGGACAGATGAACACTGAAGCTTTCTTT. Translation: CSARPRGQMNTEAFF. The rearrangement joins TRBV20-1 to TRBJ1-1; 7 bases fit TRBD1. In germline, CDR1 is DFQATT, CDR2 SNEGSKA (reference sequence). The J segment lost 0 bases and the V segment lost 2 bases, leaving 6 bases of the junction unmatched. The CDR3 runs 15 residues.

For the CDR3, the DNA is TGTGCCAGCAGCCAATTGACTGCTAGTGGCTACACCTTC. As protein: CASSQLTASGYTF. The genes are TRBV4-2 and TRBJ1-2; D is unclear. Germline V CDR1 and CDR2: LGHNA, YNFKEQ. The germline V and J ends were trimmed by 2 bases and 7 bases, with 11 bases remaining between them. This CDR3 has 13 residues.

This clonotype was seen once. The chain combines TRBV6-6 with TRBJ1-1, with D tentatively TRBD1 (5 bases). Trimming pared 2 bases from V and 5 bases from J, leaving 15 bases between. This CDR3 has 15 amino acids. Germline CDR1 reads MNHNY; CDR2 reads SVGAGI (reference sequence). The CDR3 is CASSYLRSGGTEAFF. The CDR3 DNA follows: TGTGCCAGCAGTTACCTGCGGTCGGGGGGAACTGAAGCTTTCTTT.

V usage is TRBV15 and J usage is TRBJ2-2, with D possibly being TRBD1 (5 bases). With 0 bases removed from V and 8 bases from J, the gap between germline ends came to 19 bases. The CDR3 is 17 residues long. The germline CDR1 and CDR2 sequences are LNHNV and YYDKDF (reference sequence). Here the CDR3 reads CATSRELLRAIGGELFF. The CDR3 region has the DNA TGTGCCACCAGCAGAGAGCTCCTCAGGGCGATAGGAGGGGAGCTGTTTTTT.

The V gene is TRBV29-1, the J gene TRBJ2-2; possible D gene TRBD1, 5 bases. This CDR3 region has 16 residues. CDR1 and CDR2 (germline): SQVTM, ANQGSEA. Trimming shortened V by 0 bases and J by 2 bases, and 13 bases separated the two germline ends. The CDR3 DNA sequence: TGCAGCGTTGAAGATCGATGGGGCAGTAACACCGGGGAGCTGTTTTTT. This sequence encodes CSVEDRWGSNTGELFF.

The rearrangement links TRBV14 to TRBJ2-7; 11 bases are a match to TRBD2. The J segment lost 3 bases and the V segment lost 4 bases, leaving 5 bases of the junction unmatched. The length of the CDR3 is 15 residues. Germline V gives CDR1 SGHDN, CDR2 FVKESK. CDR3 region: CASSRRLAGNYEQYF. DNA for the CDR3: TGTGCCAGCAGCCGGAGACTAGCGGGAAACTACGAGCAGTACTTC. The variable domain in full, completed from reference TRBV14 and TRBJ2-7, reads EAGVTQFPSHSVIEKGQTVTLRCDPISGHDNLYWYRRVMGKEIKFLLHFVKESKQDESGMPNNRFLAERTGGTYSTLKVQPAELEDSGVYFCASSRRLAGNYEQYFGPGTRLTVT.

The chain has TRBV29-1 and TRBJ2-2; no clear D. Germline lookup yields CDR1 SQVTM and CDR2 ANQGSEA. This CDR3 contains 13 residues. Trimming removed 8 bases from V and 5 bases from J, with 15 bases in between. The CDR3 DNA sequence: TGCAGCATCACTCCCCAAGGAACCGGGGAGCTGTTTTTT. Its protein product is CSITPQGTGELFF.

The rearrangement links TRBV5-1 to TRBJ1-2; TRBD1 matches 7 bases. From germline, CDR1 is SGHRS and CDR2 YFSETQ. This CDR3 is 14 amino acids long. Trimming took 4 bases from V and 2 from J; bases not matched to a gene: 5. CDR3 nucleotide sequence: TGCGCCAGCAGCCCTGGACAGGAAAACTATGGCTACACCTTC. Its protein product is CASSPGQENYGYTF.

This clonotype showed up just a few times. The rearrangement joins TRBV30 to TRBJ1-5; maybe TRBD1 (5 bases). Germline loops: CDR1 GTSNPN, CDR2 SVGIG (reference sequence). CDR3 length: 14 amino acids. The V and J ends lost 0 bases and 2 bases respectively, with 8 bases between them. The CDR3 region is CAWSVQGGNQPQHF. The CDR3 DNA sequence: TGTGCCTGGAGTGTTCAGGGAGGCAATCAGCCCCAGCATTTT. Looking up the rest from reference TRBV30 and TRBJ1-5 gives the full variable domain: SQTIHQWPATLVQPVGSPLSLECTVEGTSNPNLYWYRQAAGRGLQLLFYSVGIGQISSEVPQNLSASRPQDRQFILSSKKLLLSDSGFYLCAWSVQGGNQPQHFGDGTRLSIL.

This clonotype was seen a handful of times. The chain's CDR3 is CASSLLGTEAFF. CDR3 DNA sequence: TGTGCCAGCAGTTTATTAGGCACTGAAGCTTTCTTT. The genes are TRBV28 and TRBJ1-1; D call uncertain. Germline assignment: CDR1 MDHEN and CDR2 SYDVKM. V gave up 1 base and J gave up 4 bases, with 4 bases separating them. The CDR3 is made up of 12 amino acids.